This entry describes one T cell receptor beta chain. It has no known antigen specificity. No base-level quality is on record; no much larger clone is a single base apart. The sample belongs to a study of beta chain features in type 1 diabetes (dated by TCRdb to the late 2010s). The study in broad terms: No differences in mean age, gender distribution, total cell number or subset yield were found between patients and healthy donors. A total of roughly 100 million sorted cells were examined across all samples, and a strong correlation was observed between cell number per subset and RNA yield. The study compared the TCRB repertoires of sorted circulating CD4+ T cell subsets in recently diagnosed type 1 diabetes patients with those in matched healthy donors. Naive and central memory subsets were obtained from all 30 or so donors, but regulatory and stem cell-like memory subsets were isolated from only 8 patients and roughly eight healthy donors. The paper as a whole reports these results and caveats: The naive, central memory and regulatory TCRB repertoires appeared to resemble one another more closely among patients than among healthy donors. Shorter templates might be favored by PCR, yet because patient and control samples were amplified and corrected together, any such skew would affect both groups equally. Because small numbers of individuals were included in the HLA sub-analyses, any influence of HLA type on TCRB rearrangement was left unresolved. At VDJ recombination sites, type 1 diabetes patients had fewer insertions and more deleted nucleotides, which implies abnormalities in thymic rearrangement. A moderate but significant shortening of TCRB CDR3 length was observed in type 1 diabetes patients in all four CD4+ subsets. Sequencing cDNA rather than genomic DNA could over-represent highly expressing activated cells, although activation and CD3 levels did not differ between groups.

The entire isolated RNA was reverse transcribed using the High Capacity cDNA Reverse Transcription Kit, and thus expressed TCRB transcripts were sequenced. For stem cell-like memory T cell samples, survey-depth immunoSEQ sequencing was used, averaging approximately 910,000 total reads per sample. Sorted cells were lysed in RLT buffer and RNA was extracted with DNase-treated RNeasy Micro or Mini kits, depending on cell number. Each cell subset was processed on its own to prevent cross-contamination, while patient and healthy donor samples were processed together. The immunoSEQ multiplex PCR was used to amplify TCRB sequences from cDNA, yielding 87-bp fragments that span the CDR3 region. The amplicons were sequenced using the Illumina HiSeq platform. Per the original workflow: Synthetic template baselines were used to correct PCR bias computationally, reads within Hamming distance 2 were collapsed together, and singletons that could not be merged were discarded. Reads were aligned to IMGT to assign V, D and J genes, CDR3 length, and insertions or deletions at six rearrangement sites. Within each subset, clonotype counts were normalized to the number of sorted cells before true diversity and Gini coefficients were calculated with the tcR R package. The overlap coefficient, calculated on TCRB nucleotide sequences, was used to quantify repertoire sharing. TCRdb took over this immuneACCESS table, retaining in-frame rearrangements with V and J assigned. Such tables are incomplete; in checked studies, under half of the missing clones stem from an unresolved V gene, and the remainder is unexplained. V and J calls and clone size are given by that table; D and trimming were obtained from the DNA. For this sample there are under 95,000 clones; under 35% appear just once. Of the sample, approximately 0.45% falls within the top ten clones.

CDR1 and CDR2, per the germline V gene (reference sequence), are MNHNY and SVGAGI. Reading from cysteine to phenylalanine, the CDR3 counts 14 amino acids. The CDR3 DNA has 42 bases and is translated from base 1. V lost 5 bases and J lost 3 bases; the stretch between them is 14 bases long. Each donor gave one peripheral blood draw, approximately 110 mL on average, collected into heparinised tubes. Naive, central memory, regulatory and stem cell-like memory CD4+ T cells were sorted on a BD FACSAria II using a panel including CD45RO, CCR7, CD25, CD127, CD95 and CD27. All sorted populations exceeded 95% purity. PBMCs were isolated immediately by Lymphoprep density gradient centrifugation and stained directly without culture. So that batch effects would be minimized, each experiment stained and sorted samples in pairs, pairing one healthy donor with one patient.

The chain employs TRBV6-6 and TRBJ2-7; TRBD2 is a possible D gene, resting on 6 matching bases. The sample was stem cell memory CD4+ T cells from blood. The sample's cell subset or site label, in plain terms: stem cell-like memory CD4+ T cells. The clonotype originates from a woman between 18 and 30 years old in good health. This receptor has the CDR3 CASSAPGGLYEQYF. The nucleotides read TGTGCCAGCAGTGCTCCCGGGGGACTCTACGAGCAGTACTTC.